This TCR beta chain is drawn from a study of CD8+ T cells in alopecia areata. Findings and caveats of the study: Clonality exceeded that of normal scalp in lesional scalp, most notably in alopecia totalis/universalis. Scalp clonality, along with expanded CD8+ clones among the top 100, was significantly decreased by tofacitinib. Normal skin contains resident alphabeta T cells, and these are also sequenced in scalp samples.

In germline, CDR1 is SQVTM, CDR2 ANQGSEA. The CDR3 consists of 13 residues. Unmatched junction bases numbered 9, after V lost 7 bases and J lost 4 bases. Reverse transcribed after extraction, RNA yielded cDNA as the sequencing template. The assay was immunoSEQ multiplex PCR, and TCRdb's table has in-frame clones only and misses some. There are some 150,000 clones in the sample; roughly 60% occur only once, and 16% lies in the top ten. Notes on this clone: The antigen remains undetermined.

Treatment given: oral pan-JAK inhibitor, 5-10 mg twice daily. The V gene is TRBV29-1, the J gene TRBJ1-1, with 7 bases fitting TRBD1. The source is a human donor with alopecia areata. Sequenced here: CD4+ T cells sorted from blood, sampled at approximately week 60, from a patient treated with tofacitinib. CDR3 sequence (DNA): TGCAGCGGAATGACAGGGCGCGGCACTGAAGCTTTCTTT. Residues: CSGMTGRGTEAFF. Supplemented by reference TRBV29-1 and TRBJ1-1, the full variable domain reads SAVISQKPSRDICQRGTSLTIQCQVDSQVTMMFWYRQQPGQSLTLIATANQGSEATYESGFVIDKFPISRPNLTFSTLTVSNMSPEDSSIYLCSGMTGRGTEAFFGQGTRLTVV.